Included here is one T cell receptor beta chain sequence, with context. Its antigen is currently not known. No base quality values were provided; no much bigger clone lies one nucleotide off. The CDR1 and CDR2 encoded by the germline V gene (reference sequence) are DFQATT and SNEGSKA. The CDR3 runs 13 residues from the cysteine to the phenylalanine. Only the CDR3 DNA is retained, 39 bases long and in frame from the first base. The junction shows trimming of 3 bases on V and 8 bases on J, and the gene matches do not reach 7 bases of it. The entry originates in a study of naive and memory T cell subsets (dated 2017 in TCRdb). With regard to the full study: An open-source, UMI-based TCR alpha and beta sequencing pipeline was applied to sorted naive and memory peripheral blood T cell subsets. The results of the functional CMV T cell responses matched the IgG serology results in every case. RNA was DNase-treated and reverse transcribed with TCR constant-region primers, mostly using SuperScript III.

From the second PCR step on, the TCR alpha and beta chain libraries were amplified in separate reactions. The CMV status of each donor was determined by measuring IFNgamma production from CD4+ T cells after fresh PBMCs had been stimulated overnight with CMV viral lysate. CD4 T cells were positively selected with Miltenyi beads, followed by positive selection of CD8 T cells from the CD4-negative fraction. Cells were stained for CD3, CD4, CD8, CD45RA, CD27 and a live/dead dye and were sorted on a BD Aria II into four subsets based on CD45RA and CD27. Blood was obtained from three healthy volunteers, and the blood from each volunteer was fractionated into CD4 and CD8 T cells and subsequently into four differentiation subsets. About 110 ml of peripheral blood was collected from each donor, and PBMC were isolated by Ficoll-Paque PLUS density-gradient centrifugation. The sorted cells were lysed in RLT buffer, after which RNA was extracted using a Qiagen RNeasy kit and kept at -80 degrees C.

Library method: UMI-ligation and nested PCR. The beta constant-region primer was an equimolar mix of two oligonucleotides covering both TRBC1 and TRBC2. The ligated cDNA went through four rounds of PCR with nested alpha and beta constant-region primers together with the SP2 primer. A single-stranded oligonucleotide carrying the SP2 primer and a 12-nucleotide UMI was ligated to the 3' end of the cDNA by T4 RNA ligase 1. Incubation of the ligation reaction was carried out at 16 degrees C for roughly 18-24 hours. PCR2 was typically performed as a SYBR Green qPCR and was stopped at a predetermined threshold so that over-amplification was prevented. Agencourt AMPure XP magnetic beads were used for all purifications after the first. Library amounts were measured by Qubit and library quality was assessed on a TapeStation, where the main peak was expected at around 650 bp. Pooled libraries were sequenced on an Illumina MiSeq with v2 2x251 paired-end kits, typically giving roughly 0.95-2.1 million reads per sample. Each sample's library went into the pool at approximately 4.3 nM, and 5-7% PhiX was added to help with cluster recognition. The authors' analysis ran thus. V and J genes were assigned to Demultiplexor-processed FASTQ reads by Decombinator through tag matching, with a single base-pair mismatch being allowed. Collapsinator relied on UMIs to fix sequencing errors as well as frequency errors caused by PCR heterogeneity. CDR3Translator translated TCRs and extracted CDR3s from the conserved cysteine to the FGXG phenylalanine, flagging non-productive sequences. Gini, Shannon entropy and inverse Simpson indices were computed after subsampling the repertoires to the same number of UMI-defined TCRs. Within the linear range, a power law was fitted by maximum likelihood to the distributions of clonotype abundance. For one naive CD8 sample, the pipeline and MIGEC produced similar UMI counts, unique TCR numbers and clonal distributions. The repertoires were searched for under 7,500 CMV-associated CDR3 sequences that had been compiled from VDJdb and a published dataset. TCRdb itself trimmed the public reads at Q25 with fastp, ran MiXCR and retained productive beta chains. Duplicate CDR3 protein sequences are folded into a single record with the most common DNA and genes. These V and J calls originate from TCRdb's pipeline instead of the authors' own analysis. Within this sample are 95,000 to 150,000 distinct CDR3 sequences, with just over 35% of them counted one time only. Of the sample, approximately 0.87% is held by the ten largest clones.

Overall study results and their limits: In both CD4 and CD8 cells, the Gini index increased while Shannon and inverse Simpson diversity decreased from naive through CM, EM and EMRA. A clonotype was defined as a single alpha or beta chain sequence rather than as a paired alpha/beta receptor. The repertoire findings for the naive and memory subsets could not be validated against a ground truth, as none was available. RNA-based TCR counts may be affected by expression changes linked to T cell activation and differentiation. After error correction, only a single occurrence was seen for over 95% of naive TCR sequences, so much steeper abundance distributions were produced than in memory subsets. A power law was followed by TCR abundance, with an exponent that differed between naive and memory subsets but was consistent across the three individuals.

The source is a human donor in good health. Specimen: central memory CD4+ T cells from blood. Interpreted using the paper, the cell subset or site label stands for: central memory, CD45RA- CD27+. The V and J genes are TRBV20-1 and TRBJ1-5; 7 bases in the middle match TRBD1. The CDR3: CSASFEGAEPQHF. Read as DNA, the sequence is TGCAGTGCTAGTTTTGAGGGGGCGGAGCCCCAGCATTTT.